Presented here are 11 T cell receptor beta chains from one specimen sequenced in a study of radiation and T cells in renal cell carcinoma. Indicated treatment: treatment-naive control, cytoreductive nephrectomy. Here immunoSEQ multiplex PCR was the method, and the copy in TCRdb shows in-frame clones only, minus some. The sample carries around 26,000 clones, roughly 50% recorded once. The starting material was tumor tissue, obtained from a patient whose treatment was nephrectomy without radiotherapy. These receptors were collected from a man aged 35 to 55 with renal cell carcinoma.

This chain links TRBV29-1 with TRBJ1-1, with D hard to call. The V gene's germline CDR1 is SQVTM and CDR2 ANQGSEA. The CDR3 is 12 residues long. V was pared by 1 base and J by 4 bases, with 7 bases between. The CDR3 nucleotides read TGCAGCGTTGAAGGCCTAAGCACTGAAGCTTTCTTT. Amino acid sequence: CSVEGLSTEAFF. The full variable domain, with the rest looked up from reference TRBV29-1 and TRBJ1-1, is SAVISQKPSRDICQRGTSLTIQCQVDSQVTMMFWYRQQPGQSLTLIATANQGSEATYESGFVIDKFPISRPNLTFSTLTVSNMSPEDSSIYLCSVEGLSTEAFFGQGTRLTVV.

The V and J genes are TRBV6-4 and TRBJ2-3; D not certain. This CDR3 region has 13 residues. Trimming removed 0 bases from V and 2 bases from J, with 3 bases in between. Germline CDR1 is MRHNA and CDR2 is SNTAGT. CDR3 sequence reads: CASSDSPTDTQYF. DNA of the CDR3: TGTGCCAGCAGTGACTCCCCCACAGATACGCAGTATTTT.

This clone appeared a few times. V is TRBV4-1 and J is TRBJ1-3, with TRBD1 matching 8 bases. The CDR3 is made up of 17 amino acids. Unmatched junction bases numbered 6, after V lost 0 bases and J lost 2 bases. Germline lookup yields CDR1 MGHRA and CDR2 YSYEKL. The CDR3 is CASSQDPGGRTGNTIYF. The CDR3 bases are TGCGCCAGCAGCCAAGATCCAGGGGGCCGTACTGGAAACACCATATATTTT.

The rearrangement joins TRBV6-1 to TRBJ2-3; TRBD2 matches at 7 bases. Germline V gene sequence: CDR1 MNHNS, CDR2 SASEGT. The CDR3 sequence is 14 residues long. Unmatched junction bases numbered 14, after V lost 7 bases and J lost 10 bases. CDR3 region: CASNQEGGAGSQYF. CDR3 nucleotide sequence: TGTGCCAGCAATCAAGAGGGAGGGGCCGGCTCGCAGTATTTT.

J is TRBJ2-5 and V is TRBV27, with TRBD2 identical over 7 bases. The germline V gene has CDR1 MNHEY and CDR2 SMNVEV (reference sequence). The J segment lost 2 bases and the V segment lost 7 bases, leaving 10 bases of the junction unmatched. CDR3 length: 15 amino acids. Here the CDR3 DNA reads TGTGCCAGCAATCTCCGGGGGGTACCTCAAGAGACCCAGTACTTC. Amino acid sequence: CASNLRGVPQETQYF.

This clone was observed a single time. This rearrangement joins TRBV7-9 to TRBJ2-5; D gene uncertain. This CDR3 spans 13 amino acids. V lost 1 base and J 5 bases, leaving 8 bases between the germline ends. CDR1 is SEHNR, CDR2 FQNEAQ, per germline (reference sequence). CDR3 sequence: CASSLGFPETQYF. As DNA, the CDR3 is TGTGCCAGCAGCTTAGGGTTTCCCGAGACCCAGTACTTC.

V is TRBV27 and J is TRBJ1-6, with TRBD1 identical over 9 bases. This CDR3 comprises 14 residues. In germline, CDR1 is MNHEY, CDR2 SMNVEV (reference sequence). J was trimmed by 8 bases and V by 4 bases; bases with no gene match: 3. CDR3: CASSSQGAYSPLHF. Written as DNA, the CDR3 is TGTGCCAGCAGTTCACAGGGGGCGTATTCACCCCTCCACTTT.

The chain carries TRBV7-2 and TRBJ1-2; D perhaps matches TRBD1 (5 bases). Germline loops: CDR1 SGHTA, CDR2 FQGNSA. The CDR3 is made up of 17 amino acids. Trimming removed 1 base at V and 0 bases at J, with 15 bases between. The CDR3 nucleotides are TGTGCCAGCAGCTTAGTATCAGGGATGCGGGCTAACTATGGCTACACCTTC. Translating gives CASSLVSGMRANYGYTF.

This clone was found once. The V gene is TRBV28, the J gene TRBJ2-5, with 7 bases lining up with TRBD1. Trimming took 5 bases from V and 7 from J; bases not matched to a gene: 1. The CDR3 runs to 11 residues. Germline V gives CDR1 MDHEN, CDR2 SYDVKM. The CDR3 is CASSHRGTQYF. CDR3 nucleotide sequence: TGTGCCAGCAGTCACAGGGGGACCCAGTACTTC.

The chain employs TRBV5-1 and TRBJ2-3; 10 bases fit TRBD2. The CDR3 is made up of 20 amino acids. The ends lost 3 bases at V and 3 bases at J; junction bases unmatched: 19. Germline V gene data show CDR1 as SGHRS and CDR2 as YFSETQ. As DNA, the CDR3 is TGCGCCAGCAGCTCCCGACCCCCCGGCCCAGCGGGAGGGGATACAGATACGCAGTATTTT. Protein product: CASSSRPPGPAGGDTDTQYF.

This clone occurred once. The rearrangement uses TRBV7-9 and TRBJ1-5; D remains unclear. This CDR3 is 14 amino acids long. CDR1 and CDR2 from the germline V gene are SEHNR and FQNEAQ (reference sequence). V lost 1 base, J lost 4 bases, and 8 bases lay in between. The CDR3 DNA is TGTGCCAGCAGCTTAGAATACGGGAATCAGCCCCAGCATTTT. Protein: CASSLEYGNQPQHF.